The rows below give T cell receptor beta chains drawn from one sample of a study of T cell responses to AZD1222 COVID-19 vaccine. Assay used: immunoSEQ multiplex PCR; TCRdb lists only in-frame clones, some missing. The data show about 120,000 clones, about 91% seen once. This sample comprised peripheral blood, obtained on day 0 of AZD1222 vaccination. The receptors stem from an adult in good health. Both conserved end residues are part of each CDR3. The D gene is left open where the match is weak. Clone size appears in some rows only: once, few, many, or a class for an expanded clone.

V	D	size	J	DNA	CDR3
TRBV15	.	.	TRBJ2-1	TGTGCCACCAGCAGAGATCTTTCCTACAATGAGCAGTTCTTC	CATSRDLSYNEQFF
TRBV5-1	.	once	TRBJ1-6	TGCGCCAGCAGCTCTTCGCAGGGGTCCTATAATTCACCCCTCCACTTT	CASSSSQGSYNSPLHF
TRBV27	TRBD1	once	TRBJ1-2	TGTGCCAGCACCACGGGGGGAGGGGGCTCTTATGGCTACACCTTC	CASTTGGGGSYGYTF
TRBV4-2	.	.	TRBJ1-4	TGTGCCAGCACCCAGACTGGGGGGACTCTGAATGAAAAACTGTTTTTT	CASTQTGGTLNEKLFF
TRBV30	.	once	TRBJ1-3	TGTGCCTGGGGAAACAGGGCTAACACCATATATTTT	CAWGNRANTIYF
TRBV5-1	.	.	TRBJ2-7	TGCGCCAGCAGCTTGGTAGTATCCCCCTACGAGCAGTACTTC	CASSLVVSPYEQYF
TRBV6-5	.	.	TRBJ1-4	TGTGCCAGCAGTTTCTCGGGGGGATTGGGTGAAAAACTGTTTTTT	CASSFSGGLGEKLFF
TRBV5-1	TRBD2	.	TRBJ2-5	TGCGCCAGCAGCTTGGGGCGGGGGTTAGAGACCCAGTACTTC	CASSLGRGLETQYF
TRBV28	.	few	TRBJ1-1	TGTGCCAGCAGTCCCCCGGGGTGGGGGGGTACTGAAGCTTTCTTT	CASSPPGWGGTEAFF
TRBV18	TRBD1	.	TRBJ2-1	TGTGCCAGCTCACTAATGTGGCAGGGGGATAAAAATGAGCAGTTCTTC	CASSLMWQGDKNEQFF
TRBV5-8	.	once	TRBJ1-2	TGTGCCAGCAGCTTGGGCCGAGGCTATGGCTACACCTTC	CASSLGRGYGYTF
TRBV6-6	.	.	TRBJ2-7	TGTGCCAGCAGTCCGGGAGATTCACGCGAGCAGTACTTC	CASSPGDSREQYF
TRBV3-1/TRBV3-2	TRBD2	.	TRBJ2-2	TGTGCCAGCAGCCAAGTGGGACTAGCGGGAATATACACCGGGGAGCTGTTTTTT	CASSQVGLAGIYTGELFF
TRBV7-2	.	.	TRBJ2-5	TGTGCCAGCAGCTTAGTCGGTGAGACCCAGTACTTC	CASSLVGETQYF
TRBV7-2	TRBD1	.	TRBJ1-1	TGTGCCAGCAGCACGGGACAGGGGACATACACTGAAGCTTTCTTT	CASSTGQGTYTEAFF
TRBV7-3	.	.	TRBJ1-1	TGTGCCAGCAGCTTAACCCCGGGACCCTTGAACACTGAAGCTTTCTTT	CASSLTPGPLNTEAFF
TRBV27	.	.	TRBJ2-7	TGTGCCAGCAGTTTATCGGCACAGGGTCGTTCCTACGAGCAGTACTTC	CASSLSAQGRSYEQYF
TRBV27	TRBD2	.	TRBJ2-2	TGTGCCAGCATGTGGGCGGGAGCGGGAACCGGGGAGCTGTTTTTT	CASMWAGAGTGELFF
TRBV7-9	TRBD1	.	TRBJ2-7	TGTGCCAGCAGCACAGGACAGGCCAAATACTCCTACGAGCAGTACTTC	CASSTGQAKYSYEQYF
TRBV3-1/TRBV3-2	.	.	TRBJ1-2	TGTGCCAGCAGCCGGACTTCCTTCGATGGCTACACCTTC	CASSRTSFDGYTF
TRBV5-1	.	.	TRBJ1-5	TGCGCCAGCAGCTTGGTTGGCGGCAATCAGCCCCAGCATTTT	CASSLVGGNQPQHF
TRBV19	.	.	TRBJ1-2	TGTGCCAGTAGTATAGATCACCGGTGGGGCTACACCTTC	CASSIDHRWGYTF
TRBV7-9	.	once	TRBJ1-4	TGTGCCAGCGGAGTGGGGGCGGGGAGTGAAAAACTGTTTTTT	CASGVGAGSEKLFF
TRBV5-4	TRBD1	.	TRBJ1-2	TGTGCCAGCAGCTCGCCGACAGGGGAGGACTATGGCTACACCTTC	CASSSPTGEDYGYTF
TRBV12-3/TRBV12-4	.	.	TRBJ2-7	TGTGCCAGCAGTTCGATAACCTACGAGCAGTACTTC	CASSSITYEQYF
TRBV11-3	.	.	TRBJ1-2	TGTGCCAGCAGCCGACCGACAGGTCTGAACTATGGCTACACCTTC	CASSRPTGLNYGYTF
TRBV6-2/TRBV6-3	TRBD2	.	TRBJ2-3	TGTGCCAGCAGTCGGACTAGCGGGGGGGCCCCAGATACGCAGTATTTT	CASSRTSGGAPDTQYF
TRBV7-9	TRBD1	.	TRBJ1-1	TGTGCCAGCAGCCTCGCAGGGGGTGGGACTGAAGCTTTCTTT	CASSLAGGGTEAFF
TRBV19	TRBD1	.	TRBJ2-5	TGTGCCAGTAGTATAGGACAGGGGGCAGAGACCCAGTACTTC	CASSIGQGAETQYF
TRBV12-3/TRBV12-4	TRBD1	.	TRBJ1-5	TGTGCCAGCAGTAGAGGGACAGACGGCCCCCAGCATTTT	CASSRGTDGPQHF
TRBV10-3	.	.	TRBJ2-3	TGTGCCATCAGTCGATCACAGGGTTCCACAGATACGCAGTATTTT	CAISRSQGSTDTQYF
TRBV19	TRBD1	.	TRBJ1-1	TGTGCCAGTAGCCGACAGGGAATCACTGAAGCTTTCTTT	CASSRQGITEAFF
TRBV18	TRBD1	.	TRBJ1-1	TGTGCCAGCTCACCACCGTTCGGGACAGGGGGCTTTGAAGCTTTCTTT	CASSPPFGTGGFEAFF
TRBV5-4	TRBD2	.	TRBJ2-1	TGTGCCAGCAGCTACCAGCGGGGGGGTTACAATGAGCAGTTCTTC	CASSYQRGGYNEQFF
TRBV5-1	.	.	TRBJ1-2	TGCGCCAGCTCTCAAGACAGTACGACAACCCCCTTCGGCTACACCTTC	CASSQDSTTTPFGYTF
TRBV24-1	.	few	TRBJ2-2	TGTGCCACCAGTGATTTATTTTTCGGGGTCCAAGGGGAGCTGTTTTTT	CATSDLFFGVQGELFF
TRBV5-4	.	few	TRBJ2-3	TGTGCCAGCAGCTTGGGGGGACCTAGCACAGATACGCAGTATTTT	CASSLGGPSTDTQYF
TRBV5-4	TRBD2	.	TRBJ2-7	TGTGCCAGCAGGGGGGCCGGGGCGGGAGGGCCTTACGAGCAGTACTTC	CASRGAGAGGPYEQYF
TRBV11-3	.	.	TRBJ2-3	TGTGCCAGCAGAAGGGGCGCAGAAGATACGCAGTATTTT	CASRRGAEDTQYF
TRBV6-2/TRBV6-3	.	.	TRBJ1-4	TGTGCCAGCAGTTACGGACAAGGAAAATTGTTTTTT	CASSYGQGKLFF
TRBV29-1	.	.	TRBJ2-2	TGCAGCGTTCGACAGGCTACCGGGGAGCTGTTTTTT	CSVRQATGELFF
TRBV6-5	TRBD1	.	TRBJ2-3	TGTGCCAGCGCCGGACAGGGCACAGATACGCAGTATTTT	CASAGQGTDTQYF
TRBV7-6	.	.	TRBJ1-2	TGTGCCAGCAGCCCAGTGTCAGGAGCTAACTATGGCTACACCTTC	CASSPVSGANYGYTF
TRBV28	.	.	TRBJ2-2	TGTGCCAGCAGTCCCGACCAGGCCCTGGACACCGGGGAGCTGTTTTTT	CASSPDQALDTGELFF
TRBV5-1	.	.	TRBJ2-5	TGCGCCAGCAGCTTGGAGCAGGGCTCGAAGACCCAGTACTTC	CASSLEQGSKTQYF
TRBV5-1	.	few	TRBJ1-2	TGCGCCAGCAGCCCTGACGCCGACTATGGCTACACCTTC	CASSPDADYGYTF
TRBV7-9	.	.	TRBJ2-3	TGTGCCAGCAGCTTAGCGCTGCGGGGCTCCCCGGATACGCAGTATTTT	CASSLALRGSPDTQYF
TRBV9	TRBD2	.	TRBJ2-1	TGTGCCAGCAGCAAACCGGGACTAGAAAACAATGAGCAGTTCTTC	CASSKPGLENNEQFF
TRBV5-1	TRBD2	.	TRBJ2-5	TGCGCCAGCAGCTTCGGAGTCGGGGGGGATCAAGAGACCCAGTACTTC	CASSFGVGGDQETQYF
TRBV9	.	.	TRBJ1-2	TGTGCCAGCAGCGTAGGGGGGAGGGGAGTTGACTATGGCTACACCTTC	CASSVGGRGVDYGYTF
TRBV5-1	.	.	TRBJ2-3	TGCGCCAGCAGCATGACTGGCACTAGCACAGATACGCAGTATTTT	CASSMTGTSTDTQYF
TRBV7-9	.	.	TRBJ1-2	TGTGCCAGCAGCACCGGGACCCCTGGCCTCTATGGCTACACCTTC	CASSTGTPGLYGYTF
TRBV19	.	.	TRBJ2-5	TGTGCCAGTAGTATACAGGCGCCTCAAGAGACCCAGTACTTC	CASSIQAPQETQYF
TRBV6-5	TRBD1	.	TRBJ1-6	TGTGCCAGCAGTTATCAGGGGGCGAATTCACCCCTCCACTTT	CASSYQGANSPLHF
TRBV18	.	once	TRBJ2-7	TGTGCCAGCTCACCACCGGGGGACCCCTACGAGCAGTACTTC	CASSPPGDPYEQYF
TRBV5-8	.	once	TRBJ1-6	TGTGCCAGCAGCTTGACAGGGTCGGGTTCACCCCTCCACTTT	CASSLTGSGSPLHF
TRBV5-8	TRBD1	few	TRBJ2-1	TGTGCCAGCAGCCCTGGACAGGTGAGCTCCTACAATGAGCAGTTCTTC	CASSPGQVSSYNEQFF